These 11 T cell receptor beta chains originate from one sample sequenced in a study of OX40 agonist ivuxolimab in advanced cancers. Assay used: immunoSEQ multiplex PCR; TCRdb lists only in-frame clones, some missing. The repertoire holds some 96,000 clones, with around 85% as singletons. The sequencing here drew on CD4+ or CD8+ T cells sorted from blood, taken in a trial of the OX40 agonist ivuxolimab. The receptor set was obtained from an adult with an advanced solid tumor such as melanoma, head and neck, liver or kidney cancer.

This clone was counted once. The DNA for the CDR3 is TGTGCCAGCAGCAAACTAGTGGTTCCGTTCTTC. This encodes CASSKLVVPFF. The rearrangement uses TRBV28 and TRBJ2-1; TRBD2 is a possible D gene (5 bases). Trimming left V 6 bases short and J 15 bases short, with 15 bases between. Germline CDR1 and CDR2: MDHEN and SYDVKM. The CDR3 spans 11 residues.

This clone has a single count. The chain carries TRBV5-1 and TRBJ1-4, with 7 bases lining up with TRBD1. Germline CDR1 is SGHRS and CDR2 is YFSETQ. The CDR3 loop spans 15 amino acids. The ends lost 1 base at V and 3 bases at J; junction bases unmatched: 3. CDR3 region: CASSLRDSANEKLFF. CDR3 bases: TGCGCCAGCAGCTTGAGGGACAGCGCTAATGAAAAACTGTTTTTT.

This sequence joins TRBV5-6 and TRBJ2-7, with D possibly TRBD2 on 6 matching bases. The CDR3 is 12 amino acids. The germline V gene encodes CDR1 SGHDT and CDR2 YYEEEE. Trimming pared 3 bases from V and 3 bases from J, leaving 7 bases between. The CDR3 region has the DNA TGTGCCAGCAGCTGGGGACTCTACGAGCAGTACTTC. It specifies CASSWGLYEQYF.

This rearrangement joins TRBV5-4 to TRBJ2-2; D not certain. Between the trimmed V and J ends, which lost 3 bases and 6 bases, there was a span of 9 bases. Per germline, CDR1 SGHNT and CDR2 YYREEE (reference sequence). This CDR3 is 13 amino acids long. CDR3 loop: CASSSNLSGELFF. The DNA for the CDR3 is TGTGCCAGCAGCTCCAACTTGTCCGGGGAGCTGTTTTTT.

The J gene is TRBJ2-3, the V gene TRBV7-6; TRBD2 is a possible D gene (7 bases). Germline V CDR1 and CDR2: SGHVS, FNYEAQ. The CDR3 has 15 residues. V lost 5 bases and J lost 0, with 12 bases in between. The CDR3 region is CASSLGGLSTDTQYF. The CDR3 DNA is TGTGCCAGCAGCCTGGGGGGGCTCAGCACAGATACGCAGTATTTT.

The chain carries TRBV5-1 and TRBJ1-2, with 7 bases fitting TRBD1. The CDR3 length is 13 residues. The germline V gene has CDR1 SGHRS and CDR2 YFSETQ. Germline trimming cut 0 bases from V and 7 bases from J; bases unmatched to any gene: 3. The CDR3 bases are TGCGCCAGCAGCTTGGGACAGGGAGGTGGCTACACCTTC. It yields the protein CASSLGQGGGYTF.

The chain joins TRBV2 to TRBJ2-3, with TRBD1 matching 8 bases. The junction had 3 bases not matched to a gene; V was cut back by 6 bases and J by 4 bases. CDR1 is SNHLY, CDR2 FYNNEI, per germline. The CDR3 length is 13 residues. CDR3 region: CASRTGVADTQYF. The CDR3 DNA reads as TGTGCCAGCAGGACAGGGGTGGCAGATACGCAGTATTTT. Supplemented by reference TRBV2 and TRBJ2-3, the full variable domain reads EPEVTQTPSHQVTQMGQEVILRCVPISNHLYFYWYRQILGQKVEFLVSFYNNEISEKSEIFDDQFSVERPDGSNFTLKIRSTKLEDSAMYFCASRTGVADTQYFGPGTRLTVL.

In this sample, this clone turned up a few times. The J gene is TRBJ2-3, the V gene TRBV2, with D hard to call. Germline lookup yields CDR1 SNHLY and CDR2 FYNNEI. Trimming shortened V by 8 bases and J by 4 bases, and 13 bases separated the two germline ends. CDR3 size: 13 residues. CDR3 residues: CASAGYFSDTQYF. CDR3 in DNA: TGTGCCAGCGCCGGGTACTTTTCAGATACGCAGTATTTT.

A single count supports this clone. The rearrangement joins TRBV19 to TRBJ2-1; TRBD2 agrees at 13 bases. The CDR3 sequence is 14 residues long. Germline V gene lookup returns CDR1 LNHDA and CDR2 SQIVND (reference sequence). V lost 7 bases to trimming and J lost 9 bases; unmatched junction nucleotides: 6. In nucleotides, the CDR3 is TGTGCCAGTACTGGACTAGCGGGAGCCGGTGAGCAGTTCTTC. It encodes CASTGLAGAGEQFF.

The genes are TRBV12-5 and TRBJ2-1, with TRBD2 matching over 8 bases. CDR3 length: 13 residues. Germline V gives CDR1 LGHNT, CDR2 FRNRAP. Losses at the gene ends were 6 bases for V and 10 bases for J; bases not matched to a gene: 8. CDR3: CASGWGLAGEQFF. The CDR3 DNA is TGTGCTAGTGGGTGGGGGCTAGCGGGCGAGCAGTTCTTC.

The chain joins TRBV6-5 to TRBJ2-2, with TRBD1 as a possible D gene (6 bases). The CDR3 sequence is 15 residues long. Germline V gene data show CDR1 as MNHEY and CDR2 as SVGAGI. The V gene lost 9 bases and the J gene lost 6 bases, with 20 bases spanning the gap. CDR3 amino acids: CASRYGTAGAGELFF. In DNA form, the CDR3 reads TGTGCCAGTCGATACGGGACCGCAGGGGCCGGGGAGCTGTTTTTT.